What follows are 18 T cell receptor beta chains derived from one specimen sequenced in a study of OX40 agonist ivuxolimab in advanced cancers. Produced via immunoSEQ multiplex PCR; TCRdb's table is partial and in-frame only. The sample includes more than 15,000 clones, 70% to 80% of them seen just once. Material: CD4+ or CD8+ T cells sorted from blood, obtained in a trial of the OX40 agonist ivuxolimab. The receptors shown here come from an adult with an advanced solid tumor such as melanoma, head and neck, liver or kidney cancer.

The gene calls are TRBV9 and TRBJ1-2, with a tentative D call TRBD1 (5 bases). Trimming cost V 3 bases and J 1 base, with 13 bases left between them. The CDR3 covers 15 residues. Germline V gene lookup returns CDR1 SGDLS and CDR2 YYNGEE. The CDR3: CASSGGVSLNYGYTF. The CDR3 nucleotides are TGTGCCAGCAGCGGAGGGGTCAGTCTTAACTATGGCTACACCTTC.

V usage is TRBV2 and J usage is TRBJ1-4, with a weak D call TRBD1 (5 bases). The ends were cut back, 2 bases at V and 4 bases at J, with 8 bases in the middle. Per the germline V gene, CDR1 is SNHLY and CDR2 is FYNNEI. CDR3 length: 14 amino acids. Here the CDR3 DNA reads TGTGCCAGCAGTGAACCAGGGTTTAATGAAAAACTGTTTTTT. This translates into CASSEPGFNEKLFF.

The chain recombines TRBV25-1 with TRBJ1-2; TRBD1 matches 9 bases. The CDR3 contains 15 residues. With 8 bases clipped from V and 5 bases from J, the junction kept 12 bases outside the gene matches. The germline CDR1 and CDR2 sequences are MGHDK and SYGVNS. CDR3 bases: TGTGCCAGCGGCGGAAAGGGACAGGGCGTTTATGGCTACACCTTC. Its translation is CASGGKGQGVYGYTF.

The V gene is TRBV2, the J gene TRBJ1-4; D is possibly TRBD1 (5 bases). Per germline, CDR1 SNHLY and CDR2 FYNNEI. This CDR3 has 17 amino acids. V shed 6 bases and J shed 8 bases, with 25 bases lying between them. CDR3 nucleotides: TGTGCCAGCAGGAGCGGTATGGGGCAGGGTATCTGGGAAAAACTGTTTTTT. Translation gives CASRSGMGQGIWEKLFF.

In nucleotides, the CDR3 is TGTGCCTGGAGCGCGACTAGTGCTTCAGATACGCAGTATTTT. Translated, it gives CAWSATSASDTQYF. V is TRBV30 and J is TRBJ2-3; possibly TRBD2 for D (6 bases). The germline V gene has CDR1 GTSNPN and CDR2 SVGIG (reference sequence). This CDR3 has 14 residues. Trimming took off 3 bases at V and 4 bases at J, with 14 bases between the two ends.

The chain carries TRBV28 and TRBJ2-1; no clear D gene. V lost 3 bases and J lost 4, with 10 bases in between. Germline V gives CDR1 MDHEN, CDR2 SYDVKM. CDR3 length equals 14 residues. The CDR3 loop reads CASSFFETYNEQFF. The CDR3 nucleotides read TGTGCCAGCAGTTTCTTCGAGACATACAATGAGCAGTTCTTC.

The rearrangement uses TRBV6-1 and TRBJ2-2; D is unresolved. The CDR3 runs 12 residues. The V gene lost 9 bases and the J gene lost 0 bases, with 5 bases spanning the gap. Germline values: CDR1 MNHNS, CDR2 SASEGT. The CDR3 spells CASEANTGELFF. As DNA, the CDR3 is TGTGCCAGTGAAGCGAACACCGGGGAGCTGTTTTTT.

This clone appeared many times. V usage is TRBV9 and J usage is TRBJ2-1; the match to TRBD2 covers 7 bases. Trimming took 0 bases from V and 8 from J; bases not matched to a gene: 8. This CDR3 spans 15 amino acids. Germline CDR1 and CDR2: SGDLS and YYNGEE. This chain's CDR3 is CASSVEEGGLDEQFF. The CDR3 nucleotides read TGTGCCAGCAGCGTAGAGGAGGGAGGGTTGGATGAGCAGTTCTTC.

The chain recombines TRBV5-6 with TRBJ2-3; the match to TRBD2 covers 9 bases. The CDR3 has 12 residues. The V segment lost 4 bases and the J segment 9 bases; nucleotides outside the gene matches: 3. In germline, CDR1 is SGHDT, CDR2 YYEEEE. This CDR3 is CASSPAGGTQYF. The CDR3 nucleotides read TGTGCCAGCAGCCCGGCGGGGGGGACGCAGTATTTT.

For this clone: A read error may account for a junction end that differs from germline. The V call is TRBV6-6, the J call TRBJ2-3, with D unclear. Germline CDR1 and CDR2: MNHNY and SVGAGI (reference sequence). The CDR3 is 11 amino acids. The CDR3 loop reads CASSYSHTLDF. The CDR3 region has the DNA TGTGCCAGCAGTTACTCCCATACGCTGGATTTT.

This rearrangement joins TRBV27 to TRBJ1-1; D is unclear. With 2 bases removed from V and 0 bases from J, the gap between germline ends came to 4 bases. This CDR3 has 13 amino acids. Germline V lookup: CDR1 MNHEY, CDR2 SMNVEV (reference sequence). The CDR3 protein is CASSLMVNTEAFF. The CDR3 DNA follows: TGTGCCAGCAGTTTAATGGTGAACACTGAAGCTTTCTTT.

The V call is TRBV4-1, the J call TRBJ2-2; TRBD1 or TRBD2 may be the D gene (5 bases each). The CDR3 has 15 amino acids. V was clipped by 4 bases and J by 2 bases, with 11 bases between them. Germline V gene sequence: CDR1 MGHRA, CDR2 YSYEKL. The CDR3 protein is CASSLGTVNTGELFF. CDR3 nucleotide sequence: TGCGCCAGCAGCCTAGGGACGGTTAACACCGGGGAGCTGTTTTTT.

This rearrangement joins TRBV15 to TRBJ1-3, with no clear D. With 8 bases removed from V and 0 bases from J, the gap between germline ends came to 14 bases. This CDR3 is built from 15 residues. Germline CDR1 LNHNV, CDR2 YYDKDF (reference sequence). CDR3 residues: CATSSPSSSGNTIYF. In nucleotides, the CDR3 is TGTGCCACCTCCTCACCCTCGAGCTCTGGAAACACCATATATTTT.

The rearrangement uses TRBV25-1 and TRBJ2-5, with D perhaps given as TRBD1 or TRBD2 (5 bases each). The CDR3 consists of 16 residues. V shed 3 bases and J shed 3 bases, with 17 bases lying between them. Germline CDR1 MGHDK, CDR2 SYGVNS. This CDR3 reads CASSDVGTGLKETQYF. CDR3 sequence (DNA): TGTGCCAGCAGTGATGTTGGTACGGGGCTGAAAGAGACCCAGTACTTC.

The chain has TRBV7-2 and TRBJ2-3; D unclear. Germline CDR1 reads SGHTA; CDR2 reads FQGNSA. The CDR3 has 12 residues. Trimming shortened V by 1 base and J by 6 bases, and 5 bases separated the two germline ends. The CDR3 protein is CASSLVGDTQYF. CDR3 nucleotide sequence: TGTGCCAGCAGCTTAGTAGGGGATACGCAGTATTTT.

CDR3 sequence (DNA): TGTGCCTGGAGTTCACGGACTAGCGGGATCAACGAGCAGTACTTC. Residues: CAWSSRTSGINEQYF. V is TRBV30 and J is TRBJ2-7, with 12 bases matching TRBD2. The CDR3 spans 15 residues. CDR1 GTSNPN and CDR2 SVGIG come from the germline V gene (reference sequence). J lost 5 bases, V lost 2 bases, and 7 bases had no gene match.

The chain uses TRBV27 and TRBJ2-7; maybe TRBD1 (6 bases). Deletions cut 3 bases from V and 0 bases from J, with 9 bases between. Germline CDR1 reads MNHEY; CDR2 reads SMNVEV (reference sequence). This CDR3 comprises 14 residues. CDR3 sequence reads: CASSFTGSSYEQYF. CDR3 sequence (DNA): TGTGCCAGCAGTTTCACAGGGAGCTCCTACGAGCAGTACTTC.

The CDR3 sequence: CASSLQGLAGEQFF. CDR3 DNA sequence: TGTGCCAGCAGTCTACAGGGACTAGCAGGTGAGCAGTTCTTC. The rearrangement uses TRBV27 and TRBJ2-1, with 9 bases that match TRBD2. The CDR3 has 14 amino acids. V lost 5 bases to trimming and J lost 9 bases; unmatched junction nucleotides: 8. Germline-derived CDR1 and CDR2 are MNHEY and SMNVEV (reference sequence).